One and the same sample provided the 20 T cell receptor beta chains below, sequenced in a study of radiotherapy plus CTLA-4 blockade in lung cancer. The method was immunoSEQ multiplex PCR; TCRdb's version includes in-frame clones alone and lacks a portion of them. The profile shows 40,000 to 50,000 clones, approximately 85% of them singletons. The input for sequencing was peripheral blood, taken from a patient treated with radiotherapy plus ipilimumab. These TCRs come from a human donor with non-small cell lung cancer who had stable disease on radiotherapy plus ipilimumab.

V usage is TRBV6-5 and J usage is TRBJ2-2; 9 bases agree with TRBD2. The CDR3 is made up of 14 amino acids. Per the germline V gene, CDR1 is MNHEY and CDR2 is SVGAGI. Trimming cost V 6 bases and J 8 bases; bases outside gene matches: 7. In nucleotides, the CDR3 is TGTGCCAGCAGGGGTAGCGGGAGACCAGGGGAGCTGTTTTTT. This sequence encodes CASRGSGRPGELFF.

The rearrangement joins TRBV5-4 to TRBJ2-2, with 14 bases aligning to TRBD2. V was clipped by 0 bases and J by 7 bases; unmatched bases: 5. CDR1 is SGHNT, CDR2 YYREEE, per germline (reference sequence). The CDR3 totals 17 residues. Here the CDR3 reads CASSLGGLAGGNGELFF. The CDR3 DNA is TGTGCCAGCAGCTTGGGAGGACTAGCGGGAGGAAACGGGGAGCTGTTTTTT.

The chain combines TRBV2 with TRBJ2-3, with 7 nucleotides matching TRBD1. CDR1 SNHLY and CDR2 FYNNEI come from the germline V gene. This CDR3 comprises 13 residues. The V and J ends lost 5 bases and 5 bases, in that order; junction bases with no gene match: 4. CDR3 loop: CASSTGAGDTQYF. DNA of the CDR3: TGTGCCAGCAGTACAGGGGCGGGAGATACGCAGTATTTT.

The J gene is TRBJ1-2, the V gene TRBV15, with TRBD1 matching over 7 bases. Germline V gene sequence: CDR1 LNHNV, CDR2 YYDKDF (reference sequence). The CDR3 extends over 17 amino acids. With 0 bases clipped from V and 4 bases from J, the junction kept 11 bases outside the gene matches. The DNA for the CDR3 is TGTGCCACCAGCAGAGATCGGCAGGGGGTGACAAGCTATGGCTACACCTTC. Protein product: CATSRDRQGVTSYGYTF.

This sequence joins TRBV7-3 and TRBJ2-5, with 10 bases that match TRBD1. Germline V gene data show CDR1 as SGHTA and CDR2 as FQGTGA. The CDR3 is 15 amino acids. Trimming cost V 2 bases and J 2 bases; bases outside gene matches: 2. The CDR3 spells CASSLGTGVQETQYF. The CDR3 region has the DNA TGTGCCAGCAGCTTAGGGACAGGGGTACAAGAGACCCAGTACTTC.

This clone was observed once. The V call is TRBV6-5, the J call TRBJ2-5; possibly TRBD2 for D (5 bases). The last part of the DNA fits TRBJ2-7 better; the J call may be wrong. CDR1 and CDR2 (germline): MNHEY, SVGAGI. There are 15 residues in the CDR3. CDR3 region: CASSYSGREGYEQYF. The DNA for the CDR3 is TGTGCCAGCAGTTATTCGGGAAGGGAAGGCTACGAGCAGTACTTC.

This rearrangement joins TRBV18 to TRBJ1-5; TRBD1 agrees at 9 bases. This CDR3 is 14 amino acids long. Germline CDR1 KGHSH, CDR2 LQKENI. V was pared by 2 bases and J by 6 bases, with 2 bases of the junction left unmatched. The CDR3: CASSPDRGTQPQHF. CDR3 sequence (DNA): TGTGCCAGCTCACCAGACAGGGGGACTCAGCCCCAGCATTTT.

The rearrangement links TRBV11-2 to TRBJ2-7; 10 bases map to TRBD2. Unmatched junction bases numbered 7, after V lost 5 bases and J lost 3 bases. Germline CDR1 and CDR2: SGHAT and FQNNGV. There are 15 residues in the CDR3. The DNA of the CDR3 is TGTGCCAGCAGCCCAAGGACTAGCGGCAGCTACGAGCAGTACTTC. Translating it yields CASSPRTSGSYEQYF.

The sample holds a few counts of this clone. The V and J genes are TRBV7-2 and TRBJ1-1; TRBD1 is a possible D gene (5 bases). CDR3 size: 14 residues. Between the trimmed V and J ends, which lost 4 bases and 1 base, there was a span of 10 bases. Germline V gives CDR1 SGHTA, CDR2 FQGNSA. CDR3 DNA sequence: TGTGCCAGCAGCTCCCCGACAGAGAACACTGAAGCTTTCTTT. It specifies CASSSPTENTEAFF.

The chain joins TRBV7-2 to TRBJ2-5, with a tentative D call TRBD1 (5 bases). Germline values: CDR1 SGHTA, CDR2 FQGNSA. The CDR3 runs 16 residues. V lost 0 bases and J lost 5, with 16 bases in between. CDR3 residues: CASSLAKGQGRETQYF. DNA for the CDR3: TGTGCCAGCAGCTTAGCGAAAGGGCAGGGCAGGGAGACCCAGTACTTC.

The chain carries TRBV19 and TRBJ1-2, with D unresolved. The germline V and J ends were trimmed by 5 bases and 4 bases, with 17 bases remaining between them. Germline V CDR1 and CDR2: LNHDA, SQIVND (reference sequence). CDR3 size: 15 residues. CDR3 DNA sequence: TGTGCCAGTAGTGGTTGGCAGACACCCTCCTATGGCTACACCTTC. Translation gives CASSGWQTPSYGYTF.

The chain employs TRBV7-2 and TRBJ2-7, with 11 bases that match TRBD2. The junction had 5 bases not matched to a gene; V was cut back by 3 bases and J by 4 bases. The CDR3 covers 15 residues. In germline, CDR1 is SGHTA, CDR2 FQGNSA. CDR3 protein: CASSLRTSGLYEQYF. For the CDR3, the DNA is TGTGCCAGCAGCTTGAGGACTAGCGGGCTTTACGAGCAGTACTTC.

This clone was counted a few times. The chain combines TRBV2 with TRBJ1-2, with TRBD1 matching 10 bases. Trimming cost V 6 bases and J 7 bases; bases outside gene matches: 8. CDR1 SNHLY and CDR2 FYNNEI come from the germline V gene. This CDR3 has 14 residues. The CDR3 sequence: CASRPGQGLSGYTF. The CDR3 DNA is TGTGCCAGCAGGCCGGGACAGGGGTTAAGTGGCTACACCTTC.

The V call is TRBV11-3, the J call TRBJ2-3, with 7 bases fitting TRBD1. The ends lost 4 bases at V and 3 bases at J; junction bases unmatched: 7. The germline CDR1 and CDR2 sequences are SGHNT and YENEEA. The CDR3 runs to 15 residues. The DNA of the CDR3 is TGTGCCAGCAGCTCGCGACAGGGTTTGACAGATACGCAGTATTTT. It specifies CASSSRQGLTDTQYF.

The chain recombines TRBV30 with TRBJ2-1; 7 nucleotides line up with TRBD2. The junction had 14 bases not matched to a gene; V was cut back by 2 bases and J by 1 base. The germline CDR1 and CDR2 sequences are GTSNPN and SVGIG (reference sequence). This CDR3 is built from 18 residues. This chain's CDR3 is CAWSPAGPHTFSYNEQFF. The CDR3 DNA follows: TGTGCCTGGAGTCCAGCGGGACCCCATACTTTTTCCTACAATGAGCAGTTCTTC.

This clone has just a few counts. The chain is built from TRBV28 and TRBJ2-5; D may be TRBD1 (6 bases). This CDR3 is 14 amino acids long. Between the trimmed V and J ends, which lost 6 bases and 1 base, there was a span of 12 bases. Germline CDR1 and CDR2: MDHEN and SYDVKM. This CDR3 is CASRLNRVQETQYF. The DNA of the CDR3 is TGTGCCAGCAGGCTCAACAGGGTCCAAGAGACCCAGTACTTC.

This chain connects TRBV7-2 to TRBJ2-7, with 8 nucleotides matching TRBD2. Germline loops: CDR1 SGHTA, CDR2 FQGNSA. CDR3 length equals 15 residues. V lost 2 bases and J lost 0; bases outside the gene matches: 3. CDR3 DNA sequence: TGTGCCAGCAGCTTAACGGGGGGGAACTCCTACGAGCAGTACTTC. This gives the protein CASSLTGGNSYEQYF.

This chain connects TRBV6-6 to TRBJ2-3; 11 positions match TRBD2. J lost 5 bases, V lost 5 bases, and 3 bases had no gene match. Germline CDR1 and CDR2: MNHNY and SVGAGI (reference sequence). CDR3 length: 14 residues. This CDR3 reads CASSTGLAGDTQYF. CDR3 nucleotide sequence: TGTGCCAGCAGTACTGGACTAGCGGGAGATACGCAGTATTTT.

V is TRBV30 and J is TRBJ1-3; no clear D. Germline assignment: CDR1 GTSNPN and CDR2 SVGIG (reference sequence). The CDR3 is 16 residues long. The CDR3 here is CGLGSEAWSSGNTIYF. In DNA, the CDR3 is TGTGGGCTGGGATCGGAGGCTTGGAGCTCTGGAAACACCATATATTTT. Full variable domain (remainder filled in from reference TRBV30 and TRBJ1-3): SQTIHQWPATLVQPVGSPLSLECTVEGTSNPNLYWYRQAAGRGLQLLFYSVGIGQISSEVPQNLSASRPQDRQFILSSKKLLLSDSGFYLCGLGSEAWSSGNTIYFGEGSWLTVV.

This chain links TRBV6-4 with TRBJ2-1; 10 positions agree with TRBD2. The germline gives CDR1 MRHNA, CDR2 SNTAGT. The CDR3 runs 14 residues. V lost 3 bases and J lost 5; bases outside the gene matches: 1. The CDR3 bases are TGTGCCAGCAGTGAGCTAGCGGGAGACAATGAGCAGTTCTTC. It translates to CASSELAGDNEQFF.